These 19 T cell receptor beta chains share one sample of origin, sequenced in a study of CD8 T cells in ankylosing spondylitis. TCRdb used MiXCR to reprocess the 5' RACE reads, holding one entry per CDR3 protein. The table includes tens of thousands of distinct CDR3 sequences, less than 6% detected once. The sequenced sample was blood, either unsorted or a sorted T cell fraction (not recorded which). All receptors come from a male donor with ankylosing spondylitis or in good health (not recorded which).

This clonotype has at least ten counts. Its ends do not fully match the called genes, so a read error is possible. This chain uses TRBV20-1 with TRBJ2-3; TRBD2 aligns across 8 bases. The length of the CDR3 is 18 residues. The germline V gene encodes CDR1 DFQATT and CDR2 SNEGSKA (reference sequence). CDR3 amino acids: CRARAPGFERGTTDTQYF. DNA for the CDR3: TGCAGGGCTAGAGCTCCAGGTTTTGAGCGGGGGACCACAGATACGCAGTATTTT.

This clonotype was detected many times. The V gene is TRBV12-3 or TRBV12-4, the J gene TRBJ1-2; TRBD1 matches 7 bases. There are 13 residues in the CDR3. Unmatched junction bases numbered 3, after V lost 7 bases and J lost 1 base. CDR3 bases: TGTGCCAGCATGCGACAGGGTAACTATGGCTACACCTTC. This translates into CASMRQGNYGYTF.

The rearrangement joins TRBV29-1 to TRBJ2-3; D perhaps matches TRBD2 (7 bases). The CDR3 is 14 residues long. Germline lookup yields CDR1 SQVTM and CDR2 ANQGSEA. V lost 6 bases and J lost 1, with 14 bases in between. This CDR3 is CSVGGGRGTDTQYF. The CDR3 DNA is TGCAGCGTAGGGGGGGGCCGGGGCACAGATACGCAGTATTTT.

This clonotype appeared many times. This rearrangement joins TRBV20-1 to TRBJ2-1; perhaps D is TRBD1 or TRBD2 (5 bases each). The CDR3 contains 14 residues. Trimming pared 3 bases from V and 8 bases from J, leaving 17 bases between. Germline CDR1 DFQATT, CDR2 SNEGSKA (reference sequence). The CDR3 protein is CSARRGLGVDEQFF. CDR3 nucleotide sequence: TGCAGTGCTAGGAGGGGCCTAGGGGTAGATGAGCAGTTCTTC.

This clonotype appeared many times. This CDR3 reads CASSEQGLSNQPQHF. CDR3 in DNA: TGTGCCAGTAGTGAACAGGGACTAAGCAATCAGCCCCAGCATTTT. V gene TRBV19 combines with J gene TRBJ1-5; tentatively, D is TRBD1 (6 bases). There are 15 residues in the CDR3. V lost 5 bases and J lost 1, with 12 bases in between. Germline CDR1 reads LNHDA; CDR2 reads SQIVND (reference sequence).

In its sample, this clonotype was seen many times. The chain employs TRBV20-1 and TRBJ2-7; D is undetermined. Germline assignment: CDR1 DFQATT and CDR2 SNEGSKA (reference sequence). V was cut by 5 bases and J by 6 bases, with 26 bases left in between. The CDR3 contains 16 residues. CDR3 DNA sequence: TGCAGTGCTCCTTCCTCGTTTGACTTCAAGGGCGGCGAGCAGTACTTC. Translation gives CSAPSSFDFKGGEQYF.

This clonotype was seen many times. The chain recombines TRBV5-1 with TRBJ1-1, with unresolved D. Trimming left V 6 bases short and J 3 bases short, with 6 bases between. The CDR3 has 11 amino acids. Germline V CDR1 and CDR2: SGHRS, YFSETQ. This CDR3 reads CASNSDTEAFF. CDR3 DNA: TGCGCCAGCAACAGTGACACTGAAGCTTTCTTT. The full variable domain, its missing parts supplied by reference TRBV5-1 and TRBJ1-1, is KAGVTQTPRYLIKTRGQQVTLSCSPISGHRSVSWYQQTPGQGLQFLFEYFSETQRNKGNFPGRFSGRQFSNSRSEMNVSTLELGDSALYLCASNSDTEAFFGQGTRLTVV.

This clonotype showed up many times. The CDR3 nucleotides read TGTGCCAGCAGTTATGGGGTTCGAGAGCAGTTCTTC. Translated: CASSYGVREQFF. The gene calls are TRBV6-2 or TRBV6-3 and TRBJ2-1; D is unclear. Between the trimmed V and J ends, which lost 3 bases and 10 bases, there was a span of 10 bases. The CDR3 covers 12 residues. CDR1 and CDR2 from the germline V gene are MNHEY and SVGEGT.

This clonotype was seen repeatedly, ten times or more. This sequence joins TRBV28 and TRBJ2-7, with D maybe TRBD1 (5 bases). The CDR3 covers 11 residues. V was cut by 8 bases and J by 3 bases, with 8 bases left in between. Germline lookup yields CDR1 MDHEN and CDR2 SYDVKM. The CDR3 coding sequence is TGTGCCAGCCAAAGGGGCTACGAGCAGTACTTC. Translated, it gives CASQRGYEQYF.

This clonotype was observed at least ten times. The chain combines TRBV7-6 with TRBJ1-1; 9 bases are a match to TRBD1. The CDR3 runs 14 residues. Looked up from germline, CDR1 is SGHVS and CDR2 is FNYEAQ. V shed 4 bases and J 4 bases; nucleotides not matched to a gene: 4. The CDR3 region has the DNA TGTGCCAGCAGCTCTACAGGGGGCGGCACTGAAGCTTTCTTT. Protein sequence: CASSSTGGGTEAFF.

This sequence joins TRBV28 and TRBJ1-2; D is ambiguous. Trimming shortened V by 4 bases and J by 3 bases, and 18 bases separated the two germline ends. The CDR3 extends over 16 amino acids. CDR1 is MDHEN, CDR2 SYDVKM, per germline. The DNA of the CDR3 is TGTGCCAGCAGTTCTTGGGGAGCGGTCATGGACTATGGCTACACCTTC. Translating gives CASSSWGAVMDYGYTF.

This clonotype was seen many times. J is TRBJ2-3 and V is TRBV24-1; TRBD2 agrees at 8 bases. Trimming cost V 0 bases and J 5 bases; bases outside gene matches: 6. Per the germline V gene, CDR1 is KGHDR and CDR2 is SFDVKD. The length of the CDR3 is 16 residues. CDR3 in DNA: TGTGCCACCAGTGATTTGCAAGCGGGGGAACAAGATACGCAGTATTTT. Amino acid sequence: CATSDLQAGEQDTQYF.

This clonotype was seen more than once but under ten times. One base away lies a much larger clone, so this may be a sequencing read error. The chain links TRBV24-1 to TRBJ1-1, with 12 nucleotides matching TRBD1. The germline gives CDR1 KGHDR, CDR2 SFDVKD. The V gene end was trimmed by 8 bases and the J gene end by 1 base; junction bases not matched to a gene: 7. This CDR3 contains 16 residues. The CDR3 region has the DNA TGTGCCACCAATGGCCCGGGACAGGGGGCGAACACTGAAGCTTTCTTT. This translates into CATNGPGQGANTEAFF.

This clonotype has a count of ten or more. The gene calls are TRBV20-1 and TRBJ2-1; possibly TRBD2 for D (5 bases). This CDR3 region has 17 residues. Trimming cost V 0 bases and J 0 bases, with 15 bases left between them. Looked up from germline, CDR1 is DFQATT and CDR2 is SNEGSKA (reference sequence). CDR3 nucleotides: TGCAGTGCTAGAGATCGGGGTTCGTGGAGCTCCTACAATGAGCAGTTCTTC. It is translated as CSARDRGSWSSYNEQFF.

This clonotype occurred many times. V gene TRBV5-1 combines with J gene TRBJ2-2; D uncertain. The V gene lost 2 bases and the J gene lost 2 bases, with 13 bases spanning the gap. The CDR3 is made up of 16 amino acids. Germline V gene data show CDR1 as SGHRS and CDR2 as YFSETQ. This CDR3 reads CASSFIGHRNTGELFF. CDR3 DNA sequence: TGCGCCAGCAGCTTCATAGGGCACCGTAACACCGGGGAGCTGTTTTTT.

Only a few counts were recorded for this clonotype. V is TRBV5-5 and J is TRBJ1-5, with a tentative D call TRBD1 (6 bases). CDR1 and CDR2 from the germline V gene are SGHKS and YYEKEE (reference sequence). V lost 0 bases to trimming and J lost 4 bases, with 11 bases between them. This CDR3 comprises 15 residues. The CDR3 DNA follows: TGTGCCAGCAGCTTGGACAGGGTTGATAATCAGCCCCAGCATTTT. Amino acids: CASSLDRVDNQPQHF.

The table lists this clonotype with many counts. CDR3 DNA sequence: TGCAGTGCTAGATCTGCAGAATTGAACACTGAAGCTTTCTTT. Protein product: CSARSAELNTEAFF. The rearrangement joins TRBV20-1 to TRBJ1-1; D unresolved. The CDR3 extends over 14 amino acids. Germline values: CDR1 DFQATT, CDR2 SNEGSKA (reference sequence). Trimming stripped 2 bases from V and 0 bases from J, with 10 bases between.

CDR3 protein: CARGPGQGAGAQHF. CDR3 nucleotides: TGTGCCAGGGGCCCCGGGCAGGGCGCGGGGGCCCAGCATTTT. The chain recombines TRBV5-6 with TRBJ1-5; possible D gene TRBD1, 5 bases. The CDR3 consists of 14 residues. Germline V CDR1 and CDR2: SGHDT, YYEEEE. With 8 bases removed from V and 11 bases from J, the gap between germline ends came to 23 bases.

This sequence joins TRBV7-2 and TRBJ2-2; D is uncertain. The V gene's germline CDR1 is SGHTA and CDR2 FQGNSA. The length of the CDR3 is 12 residues. The V end was cut by 7 bases, the J end by 7 bases, with 10 bases between. CDR3 nucleotide sequence: TGTGCCAGCAACCTCCCTGGCGGGGAGCTGTTTTTT. Translated, it gives CASNLPGGELFF.